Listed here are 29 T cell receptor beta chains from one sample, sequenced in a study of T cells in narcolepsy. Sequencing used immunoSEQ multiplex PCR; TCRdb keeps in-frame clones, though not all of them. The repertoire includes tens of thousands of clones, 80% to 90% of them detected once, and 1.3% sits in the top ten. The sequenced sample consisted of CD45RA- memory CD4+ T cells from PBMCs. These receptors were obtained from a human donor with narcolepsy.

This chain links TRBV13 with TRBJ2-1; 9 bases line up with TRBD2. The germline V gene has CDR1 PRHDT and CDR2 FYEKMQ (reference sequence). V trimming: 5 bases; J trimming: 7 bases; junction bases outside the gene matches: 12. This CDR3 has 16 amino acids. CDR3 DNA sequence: TGTGCCAGCAGCATCCTTGTAGGCGGGAGGGGAAATGAGCAGTTCTTC. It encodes CASSILVGGRGNEQFF.

The CDR3 loop reads CASSYSWDRGNEQFF. CDR3 nucleotide sequence: TGTGCCAGCAGTTACTCATGGGACAGGGGCAATGAGCAGTTCTTC. This rearrangement joins TRBV6-5 to TRBJ2-1, with 10 bases identical to TRBD1. The CDR3 runs 15 residues. V lost 0 bases to trimming and J lost 6 bases; unmatched junction nucleotides: 2. In germline, CDR1 is MNHEY, CDR2 SVGAGI.

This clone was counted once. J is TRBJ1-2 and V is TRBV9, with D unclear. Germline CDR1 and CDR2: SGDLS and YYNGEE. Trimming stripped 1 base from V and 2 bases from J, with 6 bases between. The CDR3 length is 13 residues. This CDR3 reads CASSVRGNYGYTF. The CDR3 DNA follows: TGTGCCAGCAGCGTACGGGGAAACTATGGCTACACCTTC.

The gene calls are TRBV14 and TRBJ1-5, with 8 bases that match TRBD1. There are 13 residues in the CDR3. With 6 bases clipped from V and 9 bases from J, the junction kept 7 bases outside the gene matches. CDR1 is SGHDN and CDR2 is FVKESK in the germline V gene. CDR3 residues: CASSATGALPQHF. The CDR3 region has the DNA TGTGCCAGCAGTGCGACAGGGGCTCTGCCCCAGCATTTT.

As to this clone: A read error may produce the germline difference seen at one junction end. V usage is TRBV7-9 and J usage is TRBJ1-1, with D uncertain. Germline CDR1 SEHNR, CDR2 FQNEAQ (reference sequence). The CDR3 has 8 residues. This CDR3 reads CASSLDGF. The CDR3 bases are TGTGCCAGCAGCTTAGACGGCTTT.

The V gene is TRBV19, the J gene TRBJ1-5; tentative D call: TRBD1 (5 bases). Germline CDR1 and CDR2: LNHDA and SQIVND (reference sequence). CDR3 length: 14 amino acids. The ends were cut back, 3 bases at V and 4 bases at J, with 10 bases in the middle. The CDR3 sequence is CASSIRAGNQPQHF. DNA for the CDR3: TGTGCCAGTAGTATTCGGGCAGGGAATCAGCCCCAGCATTTT. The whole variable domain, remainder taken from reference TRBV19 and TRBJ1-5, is DGGITQSPKYLFRKEGQNVTLSCEQNLNHDAMYWYRQDPGQGLRLIYYSQIVNDFQKGDIAEGYSVSREKKESFPLTVTSAQKNPTAFYLCASSIRAGNQPQHFGDGTRLSIL.

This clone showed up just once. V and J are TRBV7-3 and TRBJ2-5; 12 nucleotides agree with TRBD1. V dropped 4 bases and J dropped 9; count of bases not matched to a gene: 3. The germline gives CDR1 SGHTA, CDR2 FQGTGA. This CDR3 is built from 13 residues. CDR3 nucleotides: TGTGCCAGCAGCTCGGGACAGGGGGCCCCCCAGTACTTC. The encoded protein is CASSSGQGAPQYF.

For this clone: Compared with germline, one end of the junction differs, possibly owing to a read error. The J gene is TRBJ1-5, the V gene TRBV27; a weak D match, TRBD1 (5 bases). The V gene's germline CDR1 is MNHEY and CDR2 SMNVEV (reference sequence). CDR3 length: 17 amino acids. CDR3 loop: CANSLSGQGGSSQPQHF. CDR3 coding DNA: TGTGCCAACAGTTTAAGTGGGCAGGGTGGGTCGAGTCAGCCCCAGCATTTT.

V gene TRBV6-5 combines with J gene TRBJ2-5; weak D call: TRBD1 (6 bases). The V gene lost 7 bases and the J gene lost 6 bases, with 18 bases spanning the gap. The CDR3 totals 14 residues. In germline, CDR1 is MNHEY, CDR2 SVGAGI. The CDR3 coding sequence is TGTGCCAGCACCGCACCTGGACAGTCTCAGACCCAGTACTTC. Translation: CASTAPGQSQTQYF.

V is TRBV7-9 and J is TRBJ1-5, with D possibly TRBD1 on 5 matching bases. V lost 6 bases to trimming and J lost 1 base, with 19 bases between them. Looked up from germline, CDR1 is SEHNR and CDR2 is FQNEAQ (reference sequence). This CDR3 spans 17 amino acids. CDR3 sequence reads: CASSSTWDVGSNQPQHF. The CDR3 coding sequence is TGTGCCAGCAGTTCCACCTGGGACGTGGGGAGCAATCAGCCCCAGCATTTT.

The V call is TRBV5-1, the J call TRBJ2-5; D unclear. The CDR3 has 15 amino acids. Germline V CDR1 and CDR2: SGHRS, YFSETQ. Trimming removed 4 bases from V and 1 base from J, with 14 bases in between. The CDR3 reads CASSPNPGGQETQYF. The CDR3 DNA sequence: TGCGCCAGCAGCCCAAACCCGGGTGGCCAAGAGACCCAGTACTTC.

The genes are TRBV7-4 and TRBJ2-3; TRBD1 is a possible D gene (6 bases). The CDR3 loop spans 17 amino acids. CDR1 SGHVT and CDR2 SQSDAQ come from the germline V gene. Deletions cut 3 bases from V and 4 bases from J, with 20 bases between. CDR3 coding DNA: TGTGCCAGCAGCTTCAACGGGACATGCCTTAGGGCAGATACGCAGTATTTT. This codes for CASSFNGTCLRADTQYF. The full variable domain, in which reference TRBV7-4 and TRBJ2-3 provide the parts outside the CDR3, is GAGVSQSPRYKVAKRGRDVALRCDSISGHVTLYWYRQTLGQGSEVLTYSQSDAQRDKSGRPSGRFSAERPERSVSTLKIQRTEQGDSAVYLCASSFNGTCLRADTQYFGPGTRLTVL.

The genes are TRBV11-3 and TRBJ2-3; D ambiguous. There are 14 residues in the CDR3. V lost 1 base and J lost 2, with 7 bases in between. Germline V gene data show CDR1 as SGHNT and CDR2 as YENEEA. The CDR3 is CASSLAYPTDTQYF. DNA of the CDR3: TGTGCCAGCAGCTTAGCGTATCCCACAGATACGCAGTATTTT.

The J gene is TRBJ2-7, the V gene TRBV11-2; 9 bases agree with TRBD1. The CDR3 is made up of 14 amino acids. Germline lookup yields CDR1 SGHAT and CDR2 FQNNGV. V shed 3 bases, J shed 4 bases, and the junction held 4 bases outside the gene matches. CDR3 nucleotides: TGTGCCAGCAGCTTTACAGGGGGCGATTACGAGCAGTACTTC. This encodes CASSFTGGDYEQYF.

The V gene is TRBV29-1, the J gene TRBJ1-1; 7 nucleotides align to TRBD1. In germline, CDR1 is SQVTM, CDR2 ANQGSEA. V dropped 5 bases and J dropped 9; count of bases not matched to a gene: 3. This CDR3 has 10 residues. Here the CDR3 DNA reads TGCAGCGTTCAGGGGGAGAAAGCTTTCTTT. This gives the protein CSVQGEKAFF.

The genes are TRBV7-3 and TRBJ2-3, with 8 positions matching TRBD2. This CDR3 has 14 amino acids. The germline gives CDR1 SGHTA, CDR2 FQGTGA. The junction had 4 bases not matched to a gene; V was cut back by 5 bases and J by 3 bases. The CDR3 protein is CASSVGLATDTQYF. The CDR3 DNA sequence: TGTGCCAGCAGCGTCGGACTAGCTACAGATACGCAGTATTTT.

The CDR3 reads CASSQEGLAVGGELFF. In nucleotides, the CDR3 is TGCGCCAGCAGCCAAGAAGGTCTAGCGGTCGGCGGGGAGCTGTTTTTT. V is TRBV4-3 and J is TRBJ2-2; 7 positions match TRBD2. The CDR3 sequence is 16 residues long. The ends lost 0 bases at V and 7 bases at J; junction bases unmatched: 8. CDR1 and CDR2 from the germline V gene are LGHNA and YSLEER.

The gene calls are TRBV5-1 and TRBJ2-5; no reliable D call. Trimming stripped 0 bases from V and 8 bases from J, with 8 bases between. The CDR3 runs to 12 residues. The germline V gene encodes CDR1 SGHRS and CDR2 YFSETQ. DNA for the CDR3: TGCGCCAGCAGCTTGGAAGAGAGAACCCAGTACTTC. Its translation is CASSLEERTQYF.

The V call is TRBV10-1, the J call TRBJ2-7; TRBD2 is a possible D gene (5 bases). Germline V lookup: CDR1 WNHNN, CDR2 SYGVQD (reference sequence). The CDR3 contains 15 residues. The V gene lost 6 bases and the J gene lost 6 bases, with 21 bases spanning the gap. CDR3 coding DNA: TGCGCCAGCAGCTCTACCGCAGACGGTGCGGGCGAGCAGTACTTC. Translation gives CASSSTADGAGEQYF.

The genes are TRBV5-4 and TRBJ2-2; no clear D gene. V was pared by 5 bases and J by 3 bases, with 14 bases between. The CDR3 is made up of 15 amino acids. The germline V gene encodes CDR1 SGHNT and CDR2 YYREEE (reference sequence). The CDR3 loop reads CASSQRPFDTGELFF. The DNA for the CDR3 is TGTGCCAGCAGTCAACGGCCTTTCGACACCGGGGAGCTGTTTTTT.

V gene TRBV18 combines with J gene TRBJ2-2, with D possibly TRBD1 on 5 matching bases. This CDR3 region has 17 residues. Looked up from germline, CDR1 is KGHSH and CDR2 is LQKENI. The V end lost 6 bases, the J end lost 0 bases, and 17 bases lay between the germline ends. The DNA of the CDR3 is TGTGCCAGCTCTCTCAAAGAACAGGCAACGAACACCGGGGAGCTGTTTTTT. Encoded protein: CASSLKEQATNTGELFF. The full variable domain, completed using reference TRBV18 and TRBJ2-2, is NAGVMQNPRHLVRRRGQEARLRCSPMKGHSHVYWYRQLPEEGLKFMVYLQKENIIDESGMPKERFSAEFPKEGPSILRIQQVVRGDSAAYFCASSLKEQATNTGELFFGEGSRLTVL.

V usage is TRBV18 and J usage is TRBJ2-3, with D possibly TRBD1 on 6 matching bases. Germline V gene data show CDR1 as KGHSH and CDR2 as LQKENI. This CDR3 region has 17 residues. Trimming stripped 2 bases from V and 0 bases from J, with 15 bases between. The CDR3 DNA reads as TGTGCCAGCTCACCATCCCCGGGACAACGTAGCACAGATACGCAGTATTTT. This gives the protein CASSPSPGQRSTDTQYF.

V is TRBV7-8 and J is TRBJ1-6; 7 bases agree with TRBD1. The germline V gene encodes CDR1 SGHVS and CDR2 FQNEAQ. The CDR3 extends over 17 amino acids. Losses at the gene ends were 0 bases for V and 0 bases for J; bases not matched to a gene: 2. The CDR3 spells CASSLASGGSYNSPLHF. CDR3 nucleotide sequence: TGTGCCAGCAGCTTAGCCTCAGGGGGCTCCTATAATTCACCCCTCCACTTT.

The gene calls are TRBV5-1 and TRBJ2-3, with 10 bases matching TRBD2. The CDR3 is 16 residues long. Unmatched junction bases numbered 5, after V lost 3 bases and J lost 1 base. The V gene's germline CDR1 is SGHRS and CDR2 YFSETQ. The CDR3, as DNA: TGCGCCAGCAGCTCCGGGACTAGCGCCGGCACAGATACGCAGTATTTT. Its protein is CASSSGTSAGTDTQYF.

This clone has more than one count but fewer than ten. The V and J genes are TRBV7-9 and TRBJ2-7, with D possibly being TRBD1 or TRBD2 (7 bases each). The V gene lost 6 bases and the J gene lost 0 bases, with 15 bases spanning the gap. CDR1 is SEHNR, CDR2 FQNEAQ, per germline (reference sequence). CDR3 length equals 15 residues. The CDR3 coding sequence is TGTGCCAGCAGTCCGCCAGGGGGGGCCTCCTACGAGCAGTACTTC. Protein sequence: CASSPPGGASYEQYF.

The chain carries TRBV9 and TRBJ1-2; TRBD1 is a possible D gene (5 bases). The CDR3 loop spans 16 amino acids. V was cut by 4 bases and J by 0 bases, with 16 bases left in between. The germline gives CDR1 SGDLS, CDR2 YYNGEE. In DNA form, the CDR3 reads TGTGCCAGCAGCACAGGAACGGGTAAAGCTAACTATGGCTACACCTTC. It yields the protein CASSTGTGKANYGYTF.

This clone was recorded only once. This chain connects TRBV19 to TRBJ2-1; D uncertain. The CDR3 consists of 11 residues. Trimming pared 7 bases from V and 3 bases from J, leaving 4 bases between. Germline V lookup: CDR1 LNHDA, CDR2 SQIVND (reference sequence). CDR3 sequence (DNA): TGTGCCAGTAACGACTACAATGAGCAGTTCTTC. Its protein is CASNDYNEQFF.

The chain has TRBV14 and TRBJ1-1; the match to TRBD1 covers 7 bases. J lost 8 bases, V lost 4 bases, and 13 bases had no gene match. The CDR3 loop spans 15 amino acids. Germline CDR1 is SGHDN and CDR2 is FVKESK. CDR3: CASSLLTGRLEEAFF. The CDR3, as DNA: TGTGCCAGCAGCCTTTTGACAGGGAGACTAGAGGAAGCTTTCTTT.

The CDR3 protein is CASTGTSNNEQFF. The CDR3 coding sequence is TGTGCCAGCACGGGGACTAGCAACAATGAGCAGTTCTTC. The V call is TRBV7-9, the J call TRBJ2-1, with TRBD2 identical over 9 bases. The V gene end was trimmed by 7 bases and the J gene end by 5 bases; junction bases not matched to a gene: 3. The CDR3 length is 13 residues. The germline V gene encodes CDR1 SEHNR and CDR2 FQNEAQ (reference sequence).